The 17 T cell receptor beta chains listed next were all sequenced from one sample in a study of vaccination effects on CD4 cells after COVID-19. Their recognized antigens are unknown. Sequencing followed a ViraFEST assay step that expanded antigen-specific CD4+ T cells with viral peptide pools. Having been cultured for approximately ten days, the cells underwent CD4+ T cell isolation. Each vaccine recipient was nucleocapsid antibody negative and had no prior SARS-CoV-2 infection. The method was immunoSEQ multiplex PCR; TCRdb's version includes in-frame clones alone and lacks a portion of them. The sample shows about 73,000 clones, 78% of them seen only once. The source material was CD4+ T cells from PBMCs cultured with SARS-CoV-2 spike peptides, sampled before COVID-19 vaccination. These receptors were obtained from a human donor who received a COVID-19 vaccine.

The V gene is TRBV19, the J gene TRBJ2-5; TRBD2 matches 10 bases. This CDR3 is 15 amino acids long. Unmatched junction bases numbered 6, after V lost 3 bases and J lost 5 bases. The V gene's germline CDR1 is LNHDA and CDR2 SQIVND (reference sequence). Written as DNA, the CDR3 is TGTGCCAGTAGTATCCTAGCGGGGGCTAGGGAGACCCAGTACTTC. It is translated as CASSILAGARETQYF.

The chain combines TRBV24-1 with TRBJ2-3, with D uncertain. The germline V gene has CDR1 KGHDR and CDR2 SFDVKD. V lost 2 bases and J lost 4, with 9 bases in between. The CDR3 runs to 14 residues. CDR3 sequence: CATSDYEVSDTQYF. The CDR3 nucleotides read TGTGCCACCAGTGATTATGAGGTTTCAGATACGCAGTATTTT.

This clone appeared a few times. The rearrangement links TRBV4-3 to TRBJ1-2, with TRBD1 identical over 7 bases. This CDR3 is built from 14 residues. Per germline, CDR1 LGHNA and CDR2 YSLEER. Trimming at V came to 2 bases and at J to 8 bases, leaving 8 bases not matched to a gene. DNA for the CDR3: TGCGCCAGCAGCCAATTCACAGGGGTTGGGGGCTACACCTTC. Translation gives CASSQFTGVGGYTF.

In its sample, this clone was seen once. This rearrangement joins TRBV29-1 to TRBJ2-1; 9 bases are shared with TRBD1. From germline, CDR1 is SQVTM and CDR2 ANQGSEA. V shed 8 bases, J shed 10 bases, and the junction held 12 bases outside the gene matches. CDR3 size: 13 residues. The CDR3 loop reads CSLIRDRAGEQFF. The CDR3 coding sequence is TGCAGCCTTATCCGGGACAGGGCTGGGGAGCAGTTCTTC.

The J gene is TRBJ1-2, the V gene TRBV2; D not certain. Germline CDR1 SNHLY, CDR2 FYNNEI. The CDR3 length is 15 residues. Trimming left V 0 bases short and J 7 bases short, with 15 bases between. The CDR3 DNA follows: TGTGCCAGCAGTGAAGCAGGAGGGCTTCGTGGTGGCTACACCTTC. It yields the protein CASSEAGGLRGGYTF.

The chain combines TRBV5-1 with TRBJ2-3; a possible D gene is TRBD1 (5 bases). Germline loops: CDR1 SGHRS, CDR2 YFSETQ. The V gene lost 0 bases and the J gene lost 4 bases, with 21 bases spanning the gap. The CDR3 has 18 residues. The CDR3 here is CASSLGQSDARIPDTQYF. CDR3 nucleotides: TGCGCCAGCAGCTTGGGACAGAGCGACGCGCGAATCCCAGATACGCAGTATTTT.

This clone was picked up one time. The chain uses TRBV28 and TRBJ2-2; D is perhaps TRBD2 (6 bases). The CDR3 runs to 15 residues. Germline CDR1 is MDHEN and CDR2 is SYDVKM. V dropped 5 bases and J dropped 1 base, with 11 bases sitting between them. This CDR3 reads CASSDGGGNTGELFF. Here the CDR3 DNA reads TGTGCCAGCAGTGACGGGGGAGGGAACACCGGGGAGCTGTTTTTT.

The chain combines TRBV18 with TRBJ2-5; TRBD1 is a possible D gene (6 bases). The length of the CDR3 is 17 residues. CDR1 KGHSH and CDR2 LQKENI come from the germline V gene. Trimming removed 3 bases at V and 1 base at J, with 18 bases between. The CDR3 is CASSPGAPGATQETQYF. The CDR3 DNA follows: TGTGCCAGCTCACCGGGGGCACCAGGGGCGACCCAAGAGACCCAGTACTTC.

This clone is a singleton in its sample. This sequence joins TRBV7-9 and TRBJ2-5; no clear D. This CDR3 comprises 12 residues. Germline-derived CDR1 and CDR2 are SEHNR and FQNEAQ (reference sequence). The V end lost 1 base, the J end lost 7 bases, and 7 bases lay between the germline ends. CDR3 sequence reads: CASSLGTGTQYF. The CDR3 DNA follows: TGTGCCAGCAGCTTAGGTACTGGGACCCAGTACTTC.

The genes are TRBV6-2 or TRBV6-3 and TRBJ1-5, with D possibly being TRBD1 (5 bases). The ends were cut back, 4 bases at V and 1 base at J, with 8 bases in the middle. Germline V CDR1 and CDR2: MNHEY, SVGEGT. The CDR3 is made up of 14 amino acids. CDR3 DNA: TGTGCCAGCAGTTTCGGGGCGAGCAATCAGCCCCAGCATTTT. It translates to CASSFGASNQPQHF.

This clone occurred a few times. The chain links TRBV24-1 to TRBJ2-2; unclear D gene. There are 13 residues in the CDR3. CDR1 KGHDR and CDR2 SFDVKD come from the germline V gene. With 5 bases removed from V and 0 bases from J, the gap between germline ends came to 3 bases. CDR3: CATSVSNTGELFF. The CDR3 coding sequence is TGTGCCACCAGTGTTTCGAACACCGGGGAGCTGTTTTTT.

CDR3 in DNA: TGTGCCAGCAGTGGGGGCGTCGGTGGAGGACCCTGGGAGACCCAGTACTTC. It encodes CASSGGVGGGPWETQYF. The V and J genes are TRBV6-1 and TRBJ2-5; D possibly uses TRBD1 or TRBD2 (5 bases each). Germline V lookup: CDR1 MNHNS, CDR2 SASEGT. CDR3 length: 17 residues. Trimming removed 4 bases from V and 5 bases from J, with 23 bases in between.

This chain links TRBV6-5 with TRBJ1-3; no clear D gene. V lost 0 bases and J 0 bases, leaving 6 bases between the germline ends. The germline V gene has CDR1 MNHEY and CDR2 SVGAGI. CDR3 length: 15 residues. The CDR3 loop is CASSYSIRSGNTIYF. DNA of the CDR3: TGTGCCAGCAGTTACTCGATCCGCTCTGGAAACACCATATATTTT.

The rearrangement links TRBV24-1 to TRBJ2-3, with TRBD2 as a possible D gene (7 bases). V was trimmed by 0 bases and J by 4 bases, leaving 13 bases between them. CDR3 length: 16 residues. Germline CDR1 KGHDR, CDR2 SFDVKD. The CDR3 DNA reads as TGTGCCACCAGTGATTTGCGGAGGGGGGGGGCAGATACGCAGTATTTT. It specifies CATSDLRRGGADTQYF.

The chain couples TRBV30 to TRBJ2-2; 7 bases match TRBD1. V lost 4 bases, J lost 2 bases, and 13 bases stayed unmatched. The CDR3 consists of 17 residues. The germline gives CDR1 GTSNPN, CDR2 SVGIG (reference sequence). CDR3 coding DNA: TGTGCCTGGACCAAAAAAGCAGGGACAGTTAACACCGGGGAGCTGTTTTTT. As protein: CAWTKKAGTVNTGELFF.

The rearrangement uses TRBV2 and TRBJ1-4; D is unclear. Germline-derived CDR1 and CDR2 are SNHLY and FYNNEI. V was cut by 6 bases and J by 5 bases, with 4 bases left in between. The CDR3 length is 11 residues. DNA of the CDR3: TGTGCCAGCAGCGCAAATGAAAAACTGTTTTTT. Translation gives CASSANEKLFF. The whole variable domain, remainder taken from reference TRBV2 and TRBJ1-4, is EPEVTQTPSHQVTQMGQEVILRCVPISNHLYFYWYRQILGQKVEFLVSFYNNEISEKSEIFDDQFSVERPDGSNFTLKIRSTKLEDSAMYFCASSANEKLFFGSGTQLSVL.

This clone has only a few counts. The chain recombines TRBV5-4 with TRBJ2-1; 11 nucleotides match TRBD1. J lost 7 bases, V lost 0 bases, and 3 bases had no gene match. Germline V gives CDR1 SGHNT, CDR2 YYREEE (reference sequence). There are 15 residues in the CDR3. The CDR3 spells CASSLVDRGQNEQFF. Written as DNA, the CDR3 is TGTGCCAGCAGCTTGGTGGACAGGGGGCAAAATGAGCAGTTCTTC.